This TCR beta chain was captured by sequencing in a study of T-cell reconstitution after alpha-beta-depleted transplantation in children. With respect to this clonotype: Its cognate antigen is unknown.

The study, taken as a whole, reports: Newly produced T cells mostly accounted for T-cell counts and diversity one year post-transplant. Recipient T cells and thymic progenitors that survived were the source of the high TCRbeta diversity seen at day 60 in some patients. Alpha-beta T cells present about two months after transplant were reported to originate from several hundred expanded graft clones.

Preparation of the TCRbeta library involved a method that used unique molecular identifiers. TCRdb recomputed calls from the PCR reads with MiXCR, one row per CDR3 protein. The sample comprises fewer than 1 million distinct CDR3 sequences, roughly 16% of which are singletons, and about 5% rests with the top ten. J was trimmed by 9 bases and V by 8 bases; bases with no gene match: 10. The V gene's germline CDR1 is LGHDT and CDR2 YNNKEL (reference sequence). The CDR3 is 14 residues long. The chain has TRBV3-1 and TRBJ2-7, with 13 nucleotides matching TRBD2. Material: PBMCs, mostly from graft donor cells, obtained 360 days after TCRalphabeta/CD19-depleted stem cell transplant. This clonotype originated in a male patient under 18 who had a stem cell transplant for acute lymphoblastic leukemia, so the T cells may come from the graft donor. DNA for the CDR3: TGTGCCAGCTGCACGGGACTAGCGGGACGTTGGCAGTACTTC. It translates to CASCTGLAGRWQYF.